The clone carrying this T cell receptor beta chain was observed a single time. This specimen comes from a study of blood T cell repertoires in COVID-19. The method was immunoSEQ multiplex PCR; TCRdb's version includes in-frame clones alone and lacks a portion of them. Among 200,000 to 250,000 clones listed, roughly nine tenths were seen once. The clonotype originates from a woman in her forties or fifties with acute or convalescent COVID-19. Sequencing was done on a sample of peripheral blood.

CDR3 DNA sequence: TGTGCCAGCGGCTTCGCAGGGAAAAGTGGCGAGCAGTACTTC. This gives the protein CASGFAGKSGEQYF. The chain carries TRBV25-1 and TRBJ2-7; weak D call: TRBD1 (5 bases). V was trimmed by 8 bases and J by 6 bases, leaving 20 bases between them. Germline V gives CDR1 MGHDK, CDR2 SYGVNS. The CDR3 runs to 14 residues.